One sample yielded the 26 T cell receptor beta chains listed below, sequenced in a study of blood T cell repertoires in COVID-19. TCRdb's table, derived via immunoSEQ multiplex PCR, lists solely in-frame clones and lacks some. Counted here are fewer than 200,000 clones, about 83% occurring once; the ten biggest clones make up more than 1.5%. Sequencing input: peripheral blood. Every receptor here comes from a human donor in a cohort sampled during active COVID-19.

A remark on this clone: Other nucleotide sequences in the sample specify the same CDR3. V gene TRBV7-9 combines with J gene TRBJ2-7; 9 bases align to TRBD1. This CDR3 contains 12 residues. CDR1 and CDR2 (germline): SEHNR, FQNEAQ (reference sequence). V dropped 9 bases and J dropped 6; count of bases not matched to a gene: 6. CDR3 DNA sequence: TGTGCCAGTAGCCGACAGGGGGGCGAGCAGTACTTC. Translating gives CASSRQGGEQYF.

V usage is TRBV6-4 and J usage is TRBJ1-1, with D possibly TRBD1 on 6 matching bases. Germline assignment: CDR1 MRHNA and CDR2 SNTAGT. Trimming stripped 9 bases from V and 0 bases from J, with 11 bases between. The CDR3 contains 13 residues. In DNA form, the CDR3 reads TGTGCCAGTAAGGGGGGGTTGAACACTGAAGCTTTCTTT. Its protein is CASKGGLNTEAFF.

This clone was picked up a small number of times. This sequence joins TRBV6-5 and TRBJ2-7; the match to TRBD1 covers 11 bases. Unmatched junction bases numbered 5, after V lost 6 bases and J lost 4 bases. Germline V gene data show CDR1 as MNHEY and CDR2 as SVGAGI. This CDR3 comprises 14 residues. CDR3 sequence (DNA): TGTGCCAGCAGCCTCGGACAGGGGGCGTACGAGCAGTACTTC. It translates to CASSLGQGAYEQYF.

V and J are TRBV4-2 and TRBJ1-5; TRBD1 aligns across 9 bases. J gave up 4 bases and V 3 bases, and 7 bases lay outside the gene matches. The CDR3 covers 16 residues. Germline V gene sequence: CDR1 LGHNA, CDR2 YNFKEQ. CDR3 sequence: CASSQGPGQGNQPQHF. Here the CDR3 DNA reads TGTGCCAGCAGCCAGGGGCCGGGACAGGGTAATCAGCCCCAGCATTTT.

The chain uses TRBV11-1 and TRBJ1-6, with 8 positions matching TRBD1. The germline gives CDR1 SGHAT, CDR2 FQDESV (reference sequence). V dropped 4 bases and J dropped 6; count of bases not matched to a gene: 2. CDR3 size: 14 residues. CDR3 DNA: TGTGCCAGCAGCTGGGACAGGACTAATTCACCCCTCCACTTT. The encoded protein is CASSWDRTNSPLHF. Together with reference TRBV11-1 and TRBJ1-6, the CDR3 gives the full variable domain: EAEVAQSPRYKITEKSQAVAFWCDPISGHATLYWYRQILGQGPELLVQFQDESVVDDSQLPKDRFSAERLKGVDSTLKIQPAELGDSAMYLCASSWDRTNSPLHFGNGTRLTVT.

The rearrangement uses TRBV5-1 and TRBJ1-6, with TRBD1 identical over 7 bases. CDR3 size: 13 residues. Germline V lookup: CDR1 SGHRS, CDR2 YFSETQ. With V trimmed by 7 bases and J by 9 bases, 7 bases remained unmatched. The CDR3 DNA is TGCGCCAGCTCCGACAGGGAGGCTTCACCCCTCCACTTT. Protein: CASSDREASPLHF.

The chain couples TRBV3-1 (or the pseudogene TRBV3-2) to TRBJ1-5; D not certain. Germline assignment: CDR1 LGHDT and CDR2 YNNKEL (reference sequence). V lost 3 bases and J lost 0, with 9 bases in between. The CDR3 totals 15 residues. The CDR3 DNA reads as TGTGCCAGCAGCCATAGCGTTTTTAGCAATCAGCCCCAGCATTTT. Its translation is CASSHSVFSNQPQHF.

The DNA of the CDR3 is TGTGCCAGCAGCGTGATCTCGGGAGGACAGGGGGCCCTCGGTGAGCAGTTCTTC. The encoded protein is CASSVISGGQGALGEQFF. The J gene is TRBJ2-1, the V gene TRBV9; TRBD1 matches 11 bases. The germline CDR1 and CDR2 sequences are SGDLS and YYNGEE. This CDR3 is 18 amino acids long. The V gene end was trimmed by 2 bases and the J gene end by 9 bases; junction bases not matched to a gene: 16.

V gene TRBV27 combines with J gene TRBJ2-7; 8 nucleotides line up with TRBD1. There are 14 residues in the CDR3. Germline-derived CDR1 and CDR2 are MNHEY and SMNVEV (reference sequence). Trimming removed 6 bases from V and 4 bases from J; junction bases left unmatched: 8. In DNA form, the CDR3 reads TGTGCCAGCAGGATCCAGGGGGCCGCGTACGAGCAGTACTTC. This translates into CASRIQGAAYEQYF.

The chain links TRBV10-2 to TRBJ2-7; D perhaps matches TRBD1 (5 bases). The CDR3 runs to 11 residues. Trimming stripped 6 bases from V and 5 bases from J, with 8 bases between. CDR1 is WSHSY, CDR2 SAAADI, per germline. The CDR3 loop reads CASRPDNEQYF. CDR3 sequence (DNA): TGCGCCAGCAGACCGGACAACGAGCAGTACTTC.

This sequence joins TRBV3-1 (or the pseudogene TRBV3-2) and TRBJ1-1, with no clear D. The germline V and J ends were trimmed by 1 base and 3 bases, with 9 bases remaining between them. Germline loops: CDR1 LGHDT, CDR2 YNNKEL (reference sequence). CDR3 size: 14 residues. The CDR3 coding sequence is TGTGCCAGCAGCCAAGCCGTCGGGGACACTGAAGCTTTCTTT. Translating it yields CASSQAVGDTEAFF.

The chain recombines TRBV28 with TRBJ1-3, with TRBD1 as a possible D gene (6 bases). CDR1 and CDR2 (germline): MDHEN, SYDVKM. V lost 8 bases to trimming and J lost 8 bases, with 16 bases between them. The CDR3 covers 13 residues. CDR3 protein: CASRGGLGDTIYF. The CDR3 DNA follows: TGTGCCAGCCGGGGGGGGCTAGGGGACACCATATATTTT.

This chain uses TRBV28 with TRBJ1-3, with TRBD1 as a possible D gene (5 bases). Trimming shortened V by 7 bases and J by 4 bases, and 17 bases separated the two germline ends. The CDR3 consists of 15 residues. Germline-derived CDR1 and CDR2 are MDHEN and SYDVKM. CDR3 sequence reads: CASTLGGVGGNTIYF. In nucleotides, the CDR3 is TGTGCCAGCACCCTAGGAGGGGTGGGAGGAAACACCATATATTTT.

The chain couples TRBV7-9 to TRBJ2-7, with 13 bases lining up with TRBD2. Trimming took 8 bases from V and 2 from J; bases not matched to a gene: 15. The V gene's germline CDR1 is SEHNR and CDR2 FQNEAQ (reference sequence). The CDR3 is made up of 18 amino acids. DNA of the CDR3: TGTGCCAGCCCCAAGGACGGGTCGGGACTAGCGGGAACCTACGAGCAGTACTTC. Protein sequence: CASPKDGSGLAGTYEQYF.

The V and J genes are TRBV20-1 and TRBJ1-2; D gene ambiguous. The CDR3 spans 10 residues. V lost 8 bases, J lost 6 bases, and 10 bases lay in between. Germline lookup yields CDR1 DFQATT and CDR2 SNEGSKA (reference sequence). The CDR3 spells CSLLGDGYTF. The CDR3 DNA follows: TGCAGTTTACTAGGAGATGGCTACACCTTC.

The gene calls are TRBV7-8 and TRBJ1-5; 12 bases fit TRBD1. The length of the CDR3 is 18 residues. Germline values: CDR1 SGHVS, CDR2 FQNEAQ. J gave up 1 base and V 5 bases, and 9 bases lay outside the gene matches. CDR3 in amino acids: CASSPRDRGPGSNQPQHF. As DNA, the CDR3 is TGTGCCAGCAGCCCTAGGGACAGGGGGCCGGGGAGCAATCAGCCCCAGCATTTT.

The chain links TRBV19 to TRBJ2-7; TRBD1 matches 7 bases. CDR1 is LNHDA, CDR2 SQIVND, per germline (reference sequence). J lost 4 bases, V lost 4 bases, and 13 bases had no gene match. The CDR3 contains 16 residues. In DNA, the CDR3 is TGTGCCAGTAGTAAAAAATCGACAGGGTTTCATTACGAGCAGTACTTC. Amino acid sequence: CASSKKSTGFHYEQYF.

The V call is TRBV27, the J call TRBJ2-5; unclear D gene. The CDR3 is 13 residues long. The germline gives CDR1 MNHEY, CDR2 SMNVEV (reference sequence). The V gene lost 5 bases and the J gene lost 0 bases, with 7 bases spanning the gap. DNA of the CDR3: TGTGCCAGCAGTGCCCAGGACCAAGAGACCCAGTACTTC. Translation: CASSAQDQETQYF.

The rearrangement links TRBV10-3 to TRBJ2-5, with a weak D call TRBD2 (5 bases). Germline CDR1 is ENHRY and CDR2 is SYGVKD. V lost 3 bases and J lost 5, with 13 bases in between. This CDR3 comprises 14 residues. Written as DNA, the CDR3 is TGTGCCATCAGTGAAACGGGATCTGGGGAGACCCAGTACTTC. Protein: CAISETGSGETQYF.

On this clone: One junction end disagrees with the germline gene, perhaps due to a read error. CDR3 sequence reads: CASSLDRGVGQFF. The DNA for the CDR3 is TGTGCCAGTAGTCTAGACAGGGGGGTTGGGCAGTTCTTC. This chain joins TRBV19 and TRBJ2-1; 9 bases agree with TRBD1. This CDR3 is 13 amino acids long. CDR1 and CDR2 from the germline V gene are LNHDA and SQIVND (reference sequence).

The gene calls are TRBV6-5 and TRBJ2-3; 10 bases are a match to TRBD2. J gave up 2 bases and V 2 bases, and 4 bases lay outside the gene matches. The CDR3 runs to 16 residues. Germline V gives CDR1 MNHEY, CDR2 SVGAGI. CDR3 residues: CASSYLAGANTDTQYF. CDR3 nucleotide sequence: TGTGCCAGCAGTTACCTAGCGGGGGCCAACACAGATACGCAGTATTTT.

This chain joins TRBV7-9 and TRBJ1-1; weak D call: TRBD1 (5 bases). The V and J ends lost 4 bases and 3 bases respectively, with 21 bases between them. The CDR3 has 17 amino acids. The germline CDR1 and CDR2 sequences are SEHNR and FQNEAQ (reference sequence). The CDR3 sequence: CASSSWGRGEDDTEAFF. In DNA, the CDR3 is TGTGCCAGCAGCTCATGGGGGAGGGGAGAAGATGACACTGAAGCTTTCTTT.

In this sample, this clone turned up a few times. V is TRBV19 and J is TRBJ1-5; TRBD1 matches at 10 bases. V shed 5 bases and J 1 base; nucleotides not matched to a gene: 5. Looked up from germline, CDR1 is LNHDA and CDR2 is SQIVND (reference sequence). The CDR3 has 16 residues. CDR3 sequence reads: CASSPRTGGSNQPQHF. In DNA form, the CDR3 reads TGTGCCAGTAGTCCGAGGACAGGGGGGAGCAATCAGCCCCAGCATTTT. Based on the CDR3 plus reference TRBV19 and TRBJ1-5, the full variable domain is DGGITQSPKYLFRKEGQNVTLSCEQNLNHDAMYWYRQDPGQGLRLIYYSQIVNDFQKGDIAEGYSVSREKKESFPLTVTSAQKNPTAFYLCASSPRTGGSNQPQHFGDGTRLSIL.

The chain employs TRBV5-6 and TRBJ2-7, with 7 bases that match TRBD1. Trimming at V came to 2 bases and at J to 3 bases, leaving 2 bases not matched to a gene. Germline V gene data show CDR1 as SGHDT and CDR2 as YYEEEE. The CDR3 length is 13 residues. DNA for the CDR3: TGTGCCAGCAGCTTTAGACAGGGCTACGAGCAGTACTTC. Translation gives CASSFRQGYEQYF.

The chain joins TRBV28 to TRBJ2-7; D is uncertain. Germline V gene lookup returns CDR1 MDHEN and CDR2 SYDVKM. The CDR3 consists of 13 residues. V was trimmed by 9 bases and J by 2 bases, leaving 14 bases between them. The CDR3 bases are TGTGCCAGTACCGCGCACGAAACCTACGAGCAGTACTTC. Translating gives CASTAHETYEQYF.

The rearrangement uses TRBV19 and TRBJ1-6, with 8 bases fitting TRBD1. CDR3 size: 14 residues. V shed 5 bases and J 7 bases; nucleotides not matched to a gene: 4. In germline, CDR1 is LNHDA, CDR2 SQIVND (reference sequence). CDR3 nucleotide sequence: TGTGCCAGTAGTCCTTCAGGGGGCAATTCACCCCTCCACTTT. Translation gives CASSPSGGNSPLHF.